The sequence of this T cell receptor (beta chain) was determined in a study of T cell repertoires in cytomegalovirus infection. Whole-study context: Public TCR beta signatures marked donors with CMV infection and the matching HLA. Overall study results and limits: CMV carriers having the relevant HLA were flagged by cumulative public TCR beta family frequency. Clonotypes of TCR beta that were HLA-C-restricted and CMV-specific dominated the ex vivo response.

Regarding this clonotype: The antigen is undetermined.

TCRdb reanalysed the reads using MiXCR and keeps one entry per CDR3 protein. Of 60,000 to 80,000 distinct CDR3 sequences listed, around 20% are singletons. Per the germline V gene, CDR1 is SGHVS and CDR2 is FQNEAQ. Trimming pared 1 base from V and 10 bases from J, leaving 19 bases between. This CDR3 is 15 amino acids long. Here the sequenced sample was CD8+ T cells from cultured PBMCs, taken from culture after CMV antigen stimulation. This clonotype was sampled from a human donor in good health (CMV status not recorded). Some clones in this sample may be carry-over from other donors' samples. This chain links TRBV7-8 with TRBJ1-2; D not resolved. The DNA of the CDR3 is TGTGCCAGCAGCTTAGTTGCGACGGCCCAGCTTGTCTACACCTTC. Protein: CASSLVATAQLVYTF.